This TCR beta chain was sequenced for a study of blood T cells in healthy people across ages. Study-wide results and caveats: TCR beta diversity per million T cells fell roughly linearly with age.

Comment on this clonotype: Its antigen is currently unknown.

The V gene end was trimmed by 6 bases and the J gene end by 1 base; junction bases not matched to a gene: 6. Germline CDR1 reads MNHEY; CDR2 reads SVGAGI. The CDR3 consists of 15 residues. The use of a sample-barcoded 5' primer and a J-beta primer mix characterized a second PCR of roughly 7 to 11 cycles. The template-switch adaptor was a 5' adaptor with 12 random nucleotides. It tagged each cDNA molecule. Via MiXCR, TCRdb re-called the 5' RACE reads, giving one row per CDR3 protein. The repertoire includes approximately 760,000 distinct CDR3 sequences, approximately 25% of them detected once, and 9.4% sits in the top ten. This sample also belongs to another study, concerning T cells of mothers and their children.

The clonotype comes from a boy aged 10-17 years in good health. What was sequenced was blood. This rearrangement joins TRBV6-5 to TRBJ2-3; 8 bases are shared with TRBD1. Written as DNA, the CDR3 is TGTGCCAGCAGGGCAACAGGGGGGCGCACAGATACGCAGTATTTT. It is translated as CASRATGGRTDTQYF.